The rows below give T cell receptor beta chains drawn from one sample of a study of early T cells in non-severe SARS-CoV-2 infection. TCRdb redid the calling of the 5' RACE reads with MiXCR, one entry per CDR3 protein. The table includes roughly 24,000 distinct CDR3 sequences, approximately 4.5% detected once. The sample taken for sequencing was whole blood. These receptors all come from an adult who was a healthcare worker with PCR-confirmed SARS-CoV-2 infection or an uninfected control (not recorded which). Each CDR3 is given with its conserved first and last residue. A D gene is named only where the DNA matches it firmly. Where a row states a size, it is once, few, many or the class of an expanded clone; other rows omit it.

clone size: many; V gene: TRBV30; D gene: NA; J gene: TRBJ1-5; CDR3 DNA: TGTGCCTGGAGTGAAAGTAGCAATCAGCCCCAGCATTTT; CDR3 protein: CAWSESSNQPQHF
clone size: many; V gene: TRBV28; D gene: TRBD1; J gene: TRBJ2-1; CDR3 DNA: TGTGCCAGCAGCTTCAGGGGGCCCTACAATGAGCAGTTCTTC; CDR3 protein: CASSFRGPYNEQFF
clone size: many; V gene: TRBV20-1; D gene: TRBD2; J gene: TRBJ2-2; CDR3 DNA: TGCAGTGCTGTGACTAGCGGAGCTCACCGGGGTGGGATTTTT; CDR3 protein: CSAVTSGAHRGGIF
clone size: many; V gene: TRBV12-3/TRBV12-4; D gene: NA; J gene: TRBJ1-1; CDR3 DNA: TGTGCCAGCAATGACAGGCAATACACTGAAGCTTTCTTT; CDR3 protein: CASNDRQYTEAFF
clone size: many; V gene: TRBV6-6; D gene: TRBD2; J gene: TRBJ2-1; CDR3 DNA: TGTGCCAGCAGTTACGCAGGGACTAGCGGGGGGGGCTCCTACAATGAGCAGTTCTTC; CDR3 protein: CASSYAGTSGGGSYNEQFF
clone size: few; V gene: TRBV24-1; D gene: NA; J gene: TRBJ2-1; CDR3 DNA: TGTGCCACCGGGACTGCTCAATTCGGGCAGTTCTTC; CDR3 protein: CATGTAQFGQFF
clone size: many; V gene: TRBV20-1; D gene: NA; J gene: TRBJ2-1; CDR3 DNA: TGCAGTGCCCCCGGGACTGCCTTCGTTGAGCAGTTCTTC; CDR3 protein: CSAPGTAFVEQFF
clone size: many; V gene: TRBV12-3/TRBV12-4; D gene: TRBD1; J gene: TRBJ1-2; CDR3 DNA: TGTGCCAGCAATTCCCCCGGGAGGGGGCTTTATGGCTACACCTTC; CDR3 protein: CASNSPGRGLYGYTF
clone size: many; V gene: TRBV7-3; D gene: TRBD1; J gene: TRBJ2-5; CDR3 DNA: TGTGCCAGCAGCCGAGGGGGCTCCCAAGAGACCCAGTACTTC; CDR3 protein: CASSRGGSQETQYF
clone size: many; V gene: TRBV7-9; D gene: NA; J gene: TRBJ1-2; CDR3 DNA: TGTGCCAGCAGCTTACAGGAATTGCATGGCTACACCTTC; CDR3 protein: CASSLQELHGYTF
clone size: many; V gene: TRBV7-2; D gene: NA; J gene: TRBJ2-2; CDR3 DNA: TGTGCCAGCAGTGTACAGGTCGCGAACACCGGGGAGCTGTTTTTT; CDR3 protein: CASSVQVANTGELFF
clone size: many; V gene: TRBV7-2; D gene: NA; J gene: TRBJ2-7; CDR3 DNA: TGTGCCAGCAGCTTAGAGGCGGAGAACGAGCAGTACTTC; CDR3 protein: CASSLEAENEQYF
clone size: many; V gene: TRBV7-9; D gene: TRBD1; J gene: TRBJ2-7; CDR3 DNA: TGTGCCAGCAGCTCCCGGGACAGGGCTTACGAGCAGTACTTC; CDR3 protein: CASSSRDRAYEQYF
clone size: many; V gene: TRBV19; D gene: NA; J gene: TRBJ1-1; CDR3 DNA: TGTGCCAGTAACGGCGGGACACAGATTAACACTGAAGCTTTCTTT; CDR3 protein: CASNGGTQINTEAFF
clone size: NA; V gene: TRBV4-2; D gene: TRBD1; J gene: TRBJ2-7; CDR3 DNA: TGTGCCAGCAGCAACCGGGACAGCTCCTACGAGCAGTACTTC; CDR3 protein: CASSNRDSSYEQYF
clone size: many; V gene: TRBV4-3; D gene: TRBD2; J gene: TRBJ2-7; CDR3 DNA: TGCGCCAGCAGTCCGGGGAGGGGCGAGGTTTACGAGCAGTACTTC; CDR3 protein: CASSPGRGEVYEQYF
clone size: many; V gene: TRBV29-1; D gene: NA; J gene: TRBJ1-4; CDR3 DNA: TGCAGCGTTGAGTACGGTGCCAGCGGCGAAAAACTGTTTTTT; CDR3 protein: CSVEYGASGEKLFF
clone size: few; V gene: TRBV6-2/TRBV6-3; D gene: NA; J gene: TRBJ2-1; CDR3 DNA: TGTGCCGCAGAAGGGAGCTCCTACAATGAGCAGTTCTTC; CDR3 protein: CAAEGSSYNEQFF
clone size: medium-sized; V gene: TRBV7-9; D gene: NA; J gene: TRBJ1-5; CDR3 DNA: TGTGCCAGCATAATGGATCAAGATCAGCCCCAGCATTTT; CDR3 protein: CASIMDQDQPQHF
clone size: many; V gene: TRBV6-5; D gene: NA; J gene: TRBJ2-7; CDR3 DNA: TGTGCCAGCAGGGGCCTTGGGGCAACCTACGAGCAGTACTTC; CDR3 protein: CASRGLGATYEQYF
clone size: medium-sized; V gene: TRBV20-1; D gene: NA; J gene: TRBJ1-1; CDR3 DNA: TGCAGTGCATATAAATCACTCCCCAAGAGGGCTTTCTTT; CDR3 protein: CSAYKSLPKRAFF
clone size: many; V gene: TRBV4-3; D gene: NA; J gene: TRBJ2-3; CDR3 DNA: TGCGCCAGCAGCCAAGATCCCCCGACTTCGTCGGGACACGCGCCCGACACAGATACGCAGTATTTT; CDR3 protein: CASSQDPPTSSGHAPDTDTQYF
clone size: medium-sized; V gene: TRBV9; D gene: TRBD1; J gene: TRBJ1-5; CDR3 DNA: TGTGCCAGCAGCCCGGGGACAGCGCACAATCAGCCCCAGCATTTT; CDR3 protein: CASSPGTAHNQPQHF
clone size: NA; V gene: TRBV4-1; D gene: TRBD1; J gene: TRBJ1-2; CDR3 DNA: TGCGCCAGCAGCCAAGGGACAGGGGTATGGGGCTACACCTTC; CDR3 protein: CASSQGTGVWGYTF
clone size: many; V gene: TRBV29-1; D gene: NA; J gene: TRBJ1-1; CDR3 DNA: TGCAGCGCCCTAGGAGGGACGACTGAAGCTTTCTTT; CDR3 protein: CSALGGTTEAFF
clone size: few; V gene: TRBV6-6; D gene: NA; J gene: TRBJ2-7; CDR3 DNA: TGTGCCAGTTCGTCGGCAGCAGTCGCCTACGAGCAGTACTTC; CDR3 protein: CASSSAAVAYEQYF
clone size: medium-sized; V gene: TRBV7-2; D gene: TRBD2; J gene: TRBJ2-5; CDR3 DNA: TGTGCCAGCACCGGGACTAGCGGAGAGACCCAGTACTTC; CDR3 protein: CASTGTSGETQYF
clone size: many; V gene: TRBV7-9; D gene: TRBD2; J gene: TRBJ2-1; CDR3 DNA: TGTGCCAGCATCCTAGTTGTCGGGACTAGCAGCTCCTACAATGAGCAGTTCTTC; CDR3 protein: CASILVVGTSSSYNEQFF
clone size: many; V gene: TRBV18; D gene: NA; J gene: TRBJ2-7; CDR3 DNA: TGTGCCAGCTCACCACCGGACTACGAGCAGTACTTC; CDR3 protein: CASSPPDYEQYF
clone size: many; V gene: TRBV5-1; D gene: NA; J gene: TRBJ1-4; CDR3 DNA: TGCGCCAGCAGCCGCCCAGGGGTTGAAAAACTGTTTTTT; CDR3 protein: CASSRPGVEKLFF
clone size: many; V gene: TRBV7-2; D gene: NA; J gene: TRBJ1-3; CDR3 DNA: TGTGCCAGCAGCTCCGGGAACACCATATATTTT; CDR3 protein: CASSSGNTIYF
clone size: many; V gene: TRBV7-2; D gene: NA; J gene: TRBJ2-1; CDR3 DNA: TGTGCCAGCAGCTTTTTCCTTTGGGGGGACGATGAGCAGTTCTTC; CDR3 protein: CASSFFLWGDDEQFF
clone size: many; V gene: TRBV4-2; D gene: TRBD1; J gene: TRBJ2-1; CDR3 DNA: TGTGCCAGCAGCGGGACAGGGGGCAATGAGCAGTTCTTC; CDR3 protein: CASSGTGGNEQFF
clone size: medium-sized; V gene: TRBV20-1; D gene: NA; J gene: TRBJ2-7; CDR3 DNA: TGCAGTGCTACCCCGGCCACCACCTACGAGCAGTACTTC; CDR3 protein: CSATPATTYEQYF
clone size: medium-sized; V gene: TRBV7-9; D gene: NA; J gene: TRBJ1-4; CDR3 DNA: TGTGCCAGCAGCTTAATCGCGTTGGGATCTAATGAAAAACTGTTTTTT; CDR3 protein: CASSLIALGSNEKLFF
clone size: many; V gene: TRBV28; D gene: TRBD2; J gene: TRBJ2-1; CDR3 DNA: TGTGCCAGCAGGCCTTCGGGGGGGTTGCAGTTCTTC; CDR3 protein: CASRPSGGLQFF
clone size: few; V gene: TRBV29-1; D gene: NA; J gene: TRBJ1-1; CDR3 DNA: TGCAGCGCGAGGGTTGCCACTGAAGCTTTCTTT; CDR3 protein: CSARVATEAFF
clone size: many; V gene: TRBV5-4; D gene: TRBD1; J gene: TRBJ2-3; CDR3 DNA: TGTGCCAGCAGCTTTACAGGGGGCGCAGAGGATACGCAGTATTTT; CDR3 protein: CASSFTGGAEDTQYF
clone size: many; V gene: TRBV6-2/TRBV6-3; D gene: NA; J gene: TRBJ1-1; CDR3 DNA: TGTGCCAGCAGTTATATTCCCAGGGCGAACACTGAAGCTTTCTTT; CDR3 protein: CASSYIPRANTEAFF
clone size: many; V gene: TRBV19; D gene: NA; J gene: TRBJ1-5; CDR3 DNA: TGTGCCAGTAGTATTGTGGGGGGAAGCAATCAGCCCCAGCATTTT; CDR3 protein: CASSIVGGSNQPQHF
clone size: many; V gene: TRBV7-6; D gene: NA; J gene: TRBJ2-1; CDR3 DNA: TGTGCCAGCAGCTTAAATGGGTACAATGAGCAGTTCTTC; CDR3 protein: CASSLNGYNEQFF
clone size: many; V gene: TRBV12-3/TRBV12-4; D gene: NA; J gene: TRBJ1-5; CDR3 DNA: TGTGCCAGCACCCTCTACCAGGGAGCTCAGCCCCAGCATTTT; CDR3 protein: CASTLYQGAQPQHF
clone size: large; V gene: TRBV21-1; D gene: NA; J gene: TRBJ2-3; CDR3 DNA: TGTGCCAGCAGCTGTAAACGGGGCACAGATACGCAGTATTTT; CDR3 protein: CASSCKRGTDTQYF
clone size: many; V gene: TRBV29-1; D gene: NA; J gene: TRBJ1-2; CDR3 DNA: TGCAGCGTTGCGGCGGGAGTTGACGGCTACACCTTC; CDR3 protein: CSVAAGVDGYTF
clone size: many; V gene: TRBV4-3; D gene: NA; J gene: TRBJ2-1; CDR3 DNA: TGCGCCAGCAGCCAAGATAACGAGTTACTCGGGAACAATGAGCAGTTCTTC; CDR3 protein: CASSQDNELLGNNEQFF